A selection of T cell receptor beta chains follows, all from one sample in a study of T cell repertoires in cytomegalovirus infection. Their target antigens are unknown. MiXCR, run by TCRdb on the reads, gives a single entry per CDR3 protein. The sample includes under 150,000 distinct CDR3 sequences, more than 20% of them seen just once. The specimen sequenced was PBMCs, sequenced either directly or after in vitro stimulation (not recorded which). The receptor source for this set is a human donor in good health (CMV status not recorded). Some clones in this sample may be carry-over from other donors' samples. Both conserved end residues are part of each CDR3. The order of the fields is J gene, V gene, clone size, D gene, CDR3 protein, CDR3 DNA. D genes are given only for firm matches. Some rows mark clone size as missing; the rest say once, few, many or name a class of expanded clone.

j_gene: TRBJ2-1
v_gene: TRBV4-2
abundance: .
d_gene: TRBD2
CDR3aa: CASSQGTSGLLSYNEQFF
CDR3nt: TGTGCCAGCAGCCAAGGGACTAGCGGTTTACTCTCCTACAATGAGCAGTTCTTC

j_gene: TRBJ2-2
v_gene: TRBV20-1
abundance: few
d_gene: .
CDR3aa: CSAKDPQWGTGELFF
CDR3nt: TGCAGTGCTAAGGACCCTCAATGGGGCACCGGGGAGCTGTTTTTT

j_gene: TRBJ2-5
v_gene: TRBV11-2
abundance: .
d_gene: .
CDR3aa: CASSRGTAETQYF
CDR3nt: TGTGCCAGCAGCCGAGGGACGGCTGAGACCCAGTACTTC

j_gene: TRBJ1-2
v_gene: TRBV7-2
abundance: many
d_gene: TRBD1
CDR3aa: CASSPDRDRGYTF
CDR3nt: TGTGCCAGCAGCCCCGACAGGGACCGTGGCTACACCTTC

j_gene: TRBJ2-1
v_gene: TRBV19
abundance: few
d_gene: TRBD2
CDR3aa: CASNPTSGFYNEQFF
CDR3nt: TGTGCCAGTAATCCGACTAGCGGATTCTACAATGAGCAGTTCTTC

j_gene: TRBJ2-5
v_gene: TRBV6-2/TRBV6-3
abundance: .
d_gene: .
CDR3aa: CASSTESSGTQYF
CDR3nt: TGTGCCAGCAGTACCGAGAGCTCGGGGACCCAGTACTTC

j_gene: TRBJ1-1
v_gene: TRBV7-2
abundance: .
d_gene: TRBD1
CDR3aa: CASSPQTGDLFLSF
CDR3nt: TGTGCCAGCAGCCCACAGACAGGGGACCTTTTTCTTTCTTTT

j_gene: TRBJ2-1
v_gene: TRBV4-1
abundance: few
d_gene: TRBD1
CDR3aa: CASSQTRDRVNEQFF
CDR3nt: TGCGCCAGCAGCCAGACCCGGGACAGGGTGAATGAGCAGTTCTTC

j_gene: TRBJ2-1
v_gene: TRBV4-3
abundance: few
d_gene: .
CDR3aa: CASSQHGLYNEQFF
CDR3nt: TGCGCCAGCAGCCAGCATGGGTTGTACAATGAGCAGTTCTTC

j_gene: TRBJ1-1
v_gene: TRBV10-2
abundance: .
d_gene: TRBD1
CDR3aa: CASIPSTGANTEAFF
CDR3nt: TGCGCCAGCATTCCATCGACAGGGGCGAACACTGAAGCTTTCTTT

j_gene: TRBJ1-5
v_gene: TRBV20-1
abundance: few
d_gene: .
CDR3aa: CSARGQAYNQPQHF
CDR3nt: TGCAGTGCTAGAGGCCAGGCCTACAATCAGCCCCAGCATTTT

j_gene: TRBJ1-3
v_gene: TRBV30
abundance: .
d_gene: .
CDR3aa: CAWSEVAGNTIYF
CDR3nt: TGTGCCTGGAGTGAGGTTGCTGGAAACACCATATATTTT

j_gene: TRBJ1-2
v_gene: TRBV4-1
abundance: .
d_gene: TRBD1
CDR3aa: CASSHETGNYGYTF
CDR3nt: TGCGCCAGCAGCCACGAGACAGGGAACTATGGCTACACCTTC

j_gene: TRBJ1-2
v_gene: TRBV5-1
abundance: .
d_gene: TRBD1
CDR3aa: CASSLESRTGYGYTF
CDR3nt: TGCGCCAGCAGCTTGGAATCCCGGACAGGGTATGGCTACACCTTC

j_gene: TRBJ2-3
v_gene: TRBV7-2
abundance: many
d_gene: .
CDR3aa: CASSLTRLAPVSTDTQYF
CDR3nt: TGTGCCAGCAGCTTAACCCGTCTAGCGCCAGTAAGCACAGATACGCAGTATTTT

j_gene: TRBJ2-5
v_gene: TRBV3-1
abundance: .
d_gene: .
CDR3aa: CASSHDSSQETQYF
CDR3nt: TGTGCCAGCAGCCACGACAGCTCCCAAGAGACCCAGTACTTC

j_gene: TRBJ1-2
v_gene: TRBV28
abundance: few
d_gene: .
CDR3aa: CASSGQPNYGYTF
CDR3nt: TGTGCCAGTTCAGGACAGCCGAACTATGGCTACACCTTC

j_gene: TRBJ2-1
v_gene: TRBV5-6
abundance: few
d_gene: TRBD2
CDR3aa: CASSTLGLATVYNEQFF
CDR3nt: TGTGCCAGCAGCACCCTAGGACTAGCGACGGTCTACAATGAGCAGTTCTTC

j_gene: TRBJ2-1
v_gene: TRBV6-1
abundance: few
d_gene: TRBD1
CDR3aa: CASKGPTGQGSNEQFF
CDR3nt: TGTGCCAGCAAGGGCCCCACGGGACAGGGATCCAATGAGCAGTTCTTC

j_gene: TRBJ2-7
v_gene: TRBV7-2
abundance: .
d_gene: .
CDR3aa: CASSLGRAQYEQYF
CDR3nt: TGTGCCAGCAGCTTAGGGCGGGCTCAGTACGAGCAGTACTTC

j_gene: TRBJ2-7
v_gene: TRBV29-1
abundance: few
d_gene: .
CDR3aa: CSVIRALAGGEEQYF
CDR3nt: TGCAGCGTTATCCGGGCCTTAGCAGGGGGGGAGGAGCAGTACTTC

j_gene: TRBJ2-1
v_gene: TRBV12-5
abundance: .
d_gene: .
CDR3aa: CASVPGGTYNEQFF
CDR3nt: TGTGCTAGTGTCCCAGGGGGGACTTACAATGAGCAGTTCTTC

j_gene: TRBJ1-3
v_gene: TRBV7-8
abundance: many
d_gene: .
CDR3aa: CASSKGGRGPGNTIYF
CDR3nt: TGTGCCAGCAGTAAAGGGGGTAGGGGCCCTGGAAACACCATATATTTT

j_gene: TRBJ1-2
v_gene: TRBV28
abundance: few
d_gene: .
CDR3aa: CASSLWGEGGYTF
CDR3nt: TGTGCCAGCAGTTTATGGGGGGAGGGTGGCTACACCTTC

j_gene: TRBJ2-2
v_gene: TRBV12-3/TRBV12-4
abundance: few
d_gene: TRBD1
CDR3aa: CASSQGQGMAGGELFF
CDR3nt: TGTGCCAGCAGTCAGGGACAGGGGATGGCCGGCGGGGAGCTGTTTTTT

j_gene: TRBJ2-4
v_gene: TRBV7-8
abundance: .
d_gene: .
CDR3aa: CASSLGQGINIQYF
CDR3nt: TGTGCCAGCAGCTTAGGCCAGGGGATAAACATTCAGTACTTC

j_gene: TRBJ2-1
v_gene: TRBV24-1
abundance: many
d_gene: TRBD1
CDR3aa: CATSDPTPGQGGNEQFF
CDR3nt: TGTGCCACCAGTGATCCCACACCCGGACAGGGGGGCAATGAGCAGTTCTTC

j_gene: TRBJ1-2
v_gene: TRBV12-3/TRBV12-4
abundance: .
d_gene: TRBD1
CDR3aa: CASSLVGRGLTVYYGYTF
CDR3nt: TGTGCCAGCAGTTTAGTGGGCAGGGGGCTCACCGTTTACTATGGCTACACCTTC

j_gene: TRBJ2-1
v_gene: TRBV7-8
abundance: .
d_gene: TRBD2
CDR3aa: CASSLGTSGRATGNEQFF
CDR3nt: TGTGCCAGCAGCTTAGGGACTAGCGGGAGGGCCACTGGCAATGAGCAGTTCTTC

j_gene: TRBJ1-1
v_gene: TRBV7-2
abundance: few
d_gene: TRBD1
CDR3aa: CASSLRDRGAFF
CDR3nt: TGTGCCAGCAGCCTAAGGGACAGAGGGGCTTTCTTT

j_gene: TRBJ2-5
v_gene: TRBV11-2
abundance: many
d_gene: .
CDR3aa: CASASGVNRETQYF
CDR3nt: TGTGCCAGCGCATCCGGGGTAAATAGAGAGACCCAGTACTTC

j_gene: TRBJ2-1
v_gene: TRBV6-5
abundance: .
d_gene: TRBD1
CDR3aa: CASSDRGLVRIF
CDR3nt: TGTGCCAGCAGTGACAGGGGGCTGGTGAGGATCTTC

j_gene: TRBJ2-2
v_gene: TRBV4-3
abundance: .
d_gene: TRBD2
CDR3aa: CASSRKIPGLGNTGELFF
CDR3nt: TGCGCCAGCAGCCGTAAAATACCGGGACTAGGAAACACCGGGGAGCTGTTTTTT

j_gene: TRBJ1-5
v_gene: TRBV27
abundance: many
d_gene: .
CDR3aa: CASSTGLINQPQHF
CDR3nt: TGTGCCAGCAGTACTGGTCTGATCAATCAGCCCCAGCATTTT

j_gene: TRBJ2-1
v_gene: TRBV10-3
abundance: .
d_gene: TRBD2
CDR3aa: CAIMRELHQGQFF
CDR3nt: TGTGCCATCATGCGGGAGCTACACCAGGGGCAGTTCTTC

j_gene: TRBJ1-5
v_gene: TRBV7-2
abundance: .
d_gene: .
CDR3aa: CASSQDNRDNQPQHF
CDR3nt: TGTGCCAGCAGCCAAGACAACAGGGATAATCAGCCCCAGCATTTT

j_gene: TRBJ2-3
v_gene: TRBV7-2
abundance: few
d_gene: TRBD2
CDR3aa: CASSPVTSGTGTDTQYF
CDR3nt: TGTGCCAGCAGCCCAGTGACTAGCGGGACCGGCACAGATACGCAGTATTTT

j_gene: TRBJ2-5
v_gene: TRBV6-1
abundance: many
d_gene: TRBD2
CDR3aa: CASSPRGTSGNPTQYF
CDR3nt: TGTGCCAGCAGCCCAAGAGGGACTAGCGGGAATCCCACCCAGTACTTC

j_gene: TRBJ2-2
v_gene: TRBV27
abundance: .
d_gene: TRBD1
CDR3aa: CASSLTQGGTGELFF
CDR3nt: TGTGCCAGCAGTTTAACACAGGGGGGCACCGGGGAGCTGTTTTTT

j_gene: TRBJ1-5
v_gene: TRBV7-2
abundance: many
d_gene: .
CDR3aa: CASSRDNQPQHF
CDR3nt: TGTGCCAGCAGCAGGGACAATCAGCCCCAGCATTTT

j_gene: TRBJ1-2
v_gene: TRBV6-1
abundance: few
d_gene: .
CDR3aa: CASTLGVGGYTF
CDR3nt: TGTGCCAGCACCCTTGGGGTAGGCGGCTACACCTTC

j_gene: TRBJ1-3
v_gene: TRBV7-4
abundance: .
d_gene: .
CDR3aa: CASSLASLEGVDGNTIYF
CDR3nt: TGTGCCAGCAGCTTAGCCTCATTGGAGGGGGTGGATGGAAACACCATATATTTT

j_gene: TRBJ2-3
v_gene: TRBV20-1
abundance: few
d_gene: .
CDR3aa: CSAQKGQPDTQYF
CDR3nt: TGCAGTGCCCAAAAAGGTCAGCCAGATACGCAGTATTTT

j_gene: TRBJ1-6
v_gene: TRBV7-2
abundance: .
d_gene: TRBD1
CDR3aa: CASSLDREALHF
CDR3nt: TGTGCCAGCAGCTTGGACAGGGAGGCCCTCCACTTT

j_gene: TRBJ1-1
v_gene: TRBV12-3/TRBV12-4
abundance: many
d_gene: .
CDR3aa: CASSPRTAMNTEAFF
CDR3nt: TGTGCCAGCAGTCCCCGGACAGCTATGAACACTGAAGCTTTCTTT

j_gene: TRBJ2-2
v_gene: TRBV7-2
abundance: many
d_gene: .
CDR3aa: CASSQSRGRRTGELFF
CDR3nt: TGTGCCAGCAGCCAATCTAGGGGACGGCGCACCGGGGAGCTGTTTTTT

j_gene: TRBJ1-1
v_gene: TRBV6-1
abundance: few
d_gene: .
CDR3aa: CASIPLIHRHTEAFF
CDR3nt: TGTGCCAGCATACCCCTCATCCACAGACACACTGAAGCTTTCTTT

j_gene: TRBJ2-1
v_gene: TRBV7-8
abundance: many
d_gene: TRBD2
CDR3aa: CASSSPGGPKNEQFF
CDR3nt: TGTGCCAGCAGCTCTCCGGGAGGGCCCAAAAATGAGCAGTTCTTC

j_gene: TRBJ1-1
v_gene: TRBV7-3
abundance: few
d_gene: TRBD1
CDR3aa: CASGQGTNTEAFF
CDR3nt: TGTGCCAGCGGACAGGGGACGAACACTGAAGCTTTCTTT

j_gene: TRBJ2-5
v_gene: TRBV20-1
abundance: few
d_gene: .
CDR3aa: CSATLAQETQYF
CDR3nt: TGCAGTGCTACACTAGCTCAAGAGACCCAGTACTTC

j_gene: TRBJ2-2
v_gene: TRBV5-4
abundance: few
d_gene: .
CDR3aa: CASSLFSNTGELFF
CDR3nt: TGTGCCAGCAGCTTGTTCTCGAACACCGGGGAGCTGTTTTTT

j_gene: TRBJ1-5
v_gene: TRBV7-2
abundance: many
d_gene: .
CDR3aa: CASSGGERGNQPQHF
CDR3nt: TGTGCCAGCAGCGGAGGAGAGCGCGGGAATCAGCCCCAGCATTTT

j_gene: TRBJ1-5
v_gene: TRBV19
abundance: .
d_gene: .
CDR3aa: CASKQNSNQPQHF
CDR3nt: TGTGCCAGTAAACAGAATAGCAATCAGCCCCAGCATTTT

j_gene: TRBJ1-1
v_gene: TRBV27
abundance: .
d_gene: .
CDR3aa: CASSLFFSGTEAFF
CDR3nt: TGTGCCAGCAGTTTATTCTTCTCGGGCACTGAAGCTTTCTTT

j_gene: TRBJ2-5
v_gene: TRBV15
abundance: .
d_gene: TRBD2
CDR3aa: CATSREKWQPGLATETQYF
CDR3nt: TGTGCCACCAGCAGAGAGAAGTGGCAACCGGGACTAGCGACGGAGACCCAGTACTTC